This T cell receptor beta chain was captured in a study of beta chain features in type 1 diabetes. On the study more broadly: Sorted cells from all samples, numbering almost 110 million, were examined.

Points on this clone: Its antigen remains unknown.

Per germline, CDR1 SGHTA and CDR2 FQGNSA. The CDR3 covers 15 residues. Trimming removed 5 bases at V and 0 bases at J, with 13 bases between. Expressed TCRB transcripts were sequenced, since all the RNA that had been isolated was reverse transcribed. TCRdb's table, derived via immunoSEQ multiplex PCR, lists solely in-frame clones and lacks some. The repertoire consists of a few hundred thousand clones, with over 8.5% occurring once and the leading ten covering 0.6%. Study outcomes and limitations: TCRB CDR3 length was moderately but significantly reduced in all four CD4+ subsets of Type 1 diabetes patients.

The authors sorted CD4+ naive, central memory, regulatory and stem cell-like memory cells via CD45RO/CCR7/CD25/CD127/CD95/CD27. This TCR was recovered from a man aged 25-40 years with type 1 diabetes. V and J are TRBV7-2 and TRBJ1-2; D is uncertain. The sequencing input was central memory CD4+ T cells from blood. In nucleotides, the CDR3 is TGTGCCAGCAGCCGTTACTCACTTTCTAACTATGGCTACACCTTC. It codes for CASSRYSLSNYGYTF.